This passage covers 11 T cell receptor beta chains from one sample sequenced in a study of human T cells and chemical hapten exposure. Time point of the sample: patch test 3, about 24 weeks after DPC sensitization. Regarding treatment: therapeutic diphenylcyclopropenone sensitization with weekly scalp DPC. Via MiXCR, TCRdb re-called the RACE reads, giving one row per CDR3 protein. The data contain over 55,000 distinct CDR3 sequences, 11% of them singletons. The sample consisted of whole blood, taken in connection with sensitization to the hapten diphenylcyclopropenone (DPC). The source is a woman in her forties or fifties with alopecia areata. Some clones in this sample may be carry-over from other donors' samples.

V is TRBV6-5 and J is TRBJ1-2; perhaps TRBD1 as D (5 bases). CDR1 is MNHEY and CDR2 is SVGAGI in the germline V gene. The CDR3 has 14 amino acids. The V end was cut by 6 bases, the J end by 1 base, with 12 bases between. The CDR3 loop reads CASSHRTNNYGYTF. As DNA, the CDR3 is TGTGCCAGCAGCCACCGGACAAATAACTATGGCTACACCTTC.

This clonotype was seen more than once but under ten times. V and J are TRBV20-1 and TRBJ1-5, with 11 bases that match TRBD1. Germline lookup yields CDR1 DFQATT and CDR2 SNEGSKA (reference sequence). Trimming took 1 base from V and 4 from J; bases not matched to a gene: 9. The CDR3 has 17 amino acids. CDR3 nucleotide sequence: TGCAGTGCTAGAGCCCGGACAGGGGGCGCGAGGAATCAGCCCCAGCATTTT. Amino acids: CSARARTGGARNQPQHF.

The sample holds a few counts of this clonotype. The chain combines TRBV2 with TRBJ1-2; no clear D gene. Trimming stripped 7 bases from V and 8 bases from J, with 14 bases between. This CDR3 has 12 amino acids. From germline, CDR1 is SNHLY and CDR2 FYNNEI. CDR3 DNA: TGTGCCAGCAACGTCGTGATAGTGGGCTACACCTTC. Translation: CASNVVIVGYTF.

In its sample, this clonotype was seen many times. Compared with germline, one end of the junction differs, possibly owing to a read error. The rearrangement links TRBV6-1 to TRBJ2-7, with 7 bases identical to TRBD1. This CDR3 contains 17 residues. The V gene's germline CDR1 is MNHNS and CDR2 SASEGT. For the CDR3, the DNA is TGTACCAGTCAAGGGGGCACTGGATATTGGGAGAGCGACGAGCAGTACTTC. This codes for CTSQGGTGYWESDEQYF.

This clonotype occurred many times. This rearrangement joins TRBV2 to TRBJ1-2; D unresolved. The germline gives CDR1 SNHLY, CDR2 FYNNEI. Trimming removed 8 bases from V and 4 bases from J, with 11 bases in between. The CDR3 length is 12 residues. The CDR3 coding sequence is TGTGCCAGCTCGGCAGAGGCCTATGGCTACACCTTC. Its protein is CASSAEAYGYTF.

The rearrangement uses TRBV6-6 and TRBJ2-5, with 9 nucleotides matching TRBD2. Trimming cost V 2 bases and J 3 bases; bases outside gene matches: 7. The CDR3 contains 16 residues. Germline CDR1 is MNHNY and CDR2 is SVGAGI (reference sequence). This CDR3 reads CASSYGLAGPKETQYF. The CDR3 DNA follows: TGTGCCAGCAGTTACGGCCTAGCGGGGCCCAAAGAGACCCAGTACTTC.

This clonotype was picked up a small number of times. The rearrangement links TRBV5-4 to TRBJ2-3, with D perhaps matching TRBD1 (6 bases). Germline assignment: CDR1 SGHNT and CDR2 YYREEE (reference sequence). The ends were cut back, 4 bases at V and 1 base at J, with 16 bases in the middle. The CDR3 is 16 amino acids. The CDR3 reads CASSPPTGSRTDTQYF. The CDR3 region has the DNA TGTGCCAGCAGCCCCCCGACAGGCTCCCGCACAGATACGCAGTATTTT.

Many counts were recorded for this clonotype. The V gene is TRBV18, the J gene TRBJ1-1; D unclear. V lost 4 bases and J lost 8, with 11 bases in between. The CDR3 spans 12 residues. CDR1 is KGHSH and CDR2 is LQKENI in the germline V gene. The CDR3 DNA sequence: TGTGCCAGCTCACTAAACCAGGAGGAAGCTTTCTTT. Residues: CASSLNQEEAFF.

This clonotype was counted between two and nine times. A read error is likely, as this CDR3 ends without the conserved phenylalanine or tryptophan. The limits of the CDR3 on the DNA are not certain, so only TCRdb's listed CDR3 is given. The chain links TRBV2 to TRBJ2-7; the D segment call TRBD1 is taken from the table without a DNA check. A total of 13 residues make up the CDR3, ends included. Germline CDR1 reads SNHLY; CDR2 reads FYNNEI. CDR3 protein: CASREASGTGFYA.

The genes are TRBV2 and TRBJ2-1; no firm D call. The germline V gene has CDR1 SNHLY and CDR2 FYNNEI. Trimming shortened V by 4 bases and J by 3 bases, and 4 bases separated the two germline ends. The CDR3 contains 12 residues. CDR3 DNA: TGTGCCAGCAGTGTCCACTACAATGAGCAGTTCTTC. This translates into CASSVHYNEQFF.

This clonotype was detected ten times or more. V and J are TRBV11-2 and TRBJ1-1; the D gene is possibly TRBD1 (6 bases). Germline V gene sequence: CDR1 SGHAT, CDR2 FQNNGV. V lost 7 bases to trimming and J lost 3 bases, with 12 bases between them. The CDR3 is 13 amino acids. The CDR3 is CASTTGSHTEAFF. CDR3 nucleotide sequence: TGTGCCAGCACCACAGGGTCCCACACTGAAGCTTTCTTT.